These 14 T cell receptor beta chains originate from one sample sequenced in a study of T cells in women clearing cervical HPV infection. The data were produced by immunoSEQ multiplex PCR, yet TCRdb's version contains in-frame clones alone and is incomplete. This table lists over 45,000 clones. Material: blood buffy coat. Receptors originate from a woman aged 18 to 69 with a cervical HPV16 infection that either progressed to CIN3+ or cleared (not recorded which).

Notes on this clone: The read falls 3 residues short of the CDR3 end, and the missing part is taken from the germline J gene. This chain joins TRBV4-1 and TRBJ1-4; unclear D gene. Germline V CDR1 and CDR2: MGHRA, YSYEKL. V shed 1 base and J shed 6 bases, with 9 bases lying between them. This CDR3 has 14 residues. CDR3: CASSQVNGDEKLFF. CDR3 bases read: TGCGCCAGCAGCCAAGTAAACGGGGATGAAAAA.

Note on this clone: The read terminates 3 residues before the CDR3 end, so the remaining end is supplied by the germline J gene. The chain uses TRBV10-3 and TRBJ2-7; weak D call: TRBD1 (5 bases). Germline CDR1 is ENHRY and CDR2 is SYGVKD. V was shortened by 6 bases and J by 2 bases, with 8 bases between the two germline ends. CDR3 size: 12 residues. The chain's CDR3 is CAIRDRTYEQYF. The CDR3 DNA, read in part, is TGTGCCATCAGAGACAGAACCTACGAG.

On this clone: The CDR3 end falls 3 residues outside the read, so it is completed with the germline J gene. The V and J genes are TRBV19 and TRBJ2-4; TRBD1 matches at 7 bases. In germline, CDR1 is LNHDA, CDR2 SQIVND (reference sequence). The CDR3 covers 16 residues. CDR3 protein: CASSTKTGQTNYGQYF. The DNA read from the CDR3 is TGTGCCAGTAGTACTAAAACGGGACAGACTAACTATGGT.

CDR3 DNA (partial): TGTGCCAGCAGCGCCTACAGGGGTCTCTCTGGAAACACC. Amino acid sequence: CASSAYRGLSGNT. The full CDR3 is CASSAYRGLSGNTIYF. The rearrangement joins TRBV9 to TRBJ1-3, with 7 bases identical to TRBD1. The sequenced fragment ends 3 residues before the CDR3 boundary, so the rest is inferred from the germline J gene. This CDR3 has 16 residues. Germline-derived CDR1 and CDR2 are SGDLS and YYNGEE. V lost 3 bases, J lost 0 bases, and 6 bases stayed unmatched.

Concerning this clone: The CDR3 is cut off 3 residues early in the read; its end comes from the germline J gene. The V and J genes are TRBV2 and TRBJ1-2, with D possibly matching TRBD1 (5 bases). Trimming removed 8 bases at V and 7 bases at J, with 23 bases between. CDR1 is SNHLY and CDR2 is FYNNEI in the germline V gene. This CDR3 region has 15 residues. CDR3 residues: CASSRSYGGSGGYTF. The covered CDR3 bases are TGTGCCAGCTCGAGATCGTACGGGGGATCCGGTGGC.

The CDR3 protein is CASSPRRDNSPLHF. The sequenced CDR3 bases are TGTGCCAGCAGCCCGAGACGGGATAATTCACCC. The rearrangement uses TRBV9 and TRBJ1-6; unclear D gene. The CDR3 is cut off 3 residues early in the read; its end comes from the germline J gene. The V and J ends lost 4 bases and 5 bases respectively, with 10 bases between them. The V gene's germline CDR1 is SGDLS and CDR2 YYNGEE. The CDR3 is 14 residues long.

Concerning this clone: The read halts 3 residues ahead of the CDR3 end, with the missing end drawn from the germline J gene. The chain joins TRBV5-1 to TRBJ2-3; no clear D. V lost 2 bases and J 1 base, leaving 11 bases between the germline ends. The CDR3 has 15 amino acids. Germline-derived CDR1 and CDR2 are SGHRS and YFSETQ. The CDR3 is CASSLHRAGTDTQYF. CDR3 DNA, as far as it was read: TGCGCCAGCAGCTTACACCGTGCGGGCACAGATACG.

Details on this clone: The read is 3 residues too short to cover the CDR3 end, so that end is filled in from the germline J gene. The V call is TRBV19, the J call TRBJ2-7; 8 bases map to TRBD1. This CDR3 has 13 amino acids. The V segment lost 7 bases and the J segment 5 bases; nucleotides outside the gene matches: 7. Germline V gene data show CDR1 as LNHDA and CDR2 as SQIVND (reference sequence). The CDR3: CASMGRGPHEQYF. The sequenced CDR3 bases are TGTGCCAGTATGGGCAGGGGGCCTCACGAG.

A remark on this clone: The read comes to an end 3 residues before the CDR3 does, leaving the germline J gene to fill in the end. The chain uses TRBV19 and TRBJ2-2, with D maybe TRBD1 (7 bases). This CDR3 contains 16 residues. V dropped 0 bases and J dropped 7 bases, with 15 bases sitting between them. Germline CDR1 is LNHDA and CDR2 is SQIVND (reference sequence). The CDR3 spells CASSIDHRGGGGELFF. The DNA read from the CDR3 is TGTGCCAGTAGTATAGATCACAGGGGAGGAGGCGGGGAG.

Details on this clone: The read falls 3 residues short of the CDR3 end, and the missing part is taken from the germline J gene. V gene TRBV20-1 combines with J gene TRBJ2-3, with TRBD1 matching 10 bases. This CDR3 has 17 amino acids. Per germline, CDR1 DFQATT and CDR2 SNEGSKA (reference sequence). V lost 0 bases, J lost 6 bases, and 12 bases stayed unmatched. This chain's CDR3 is CSARDWDLGTGVDTQYF. CDR3 bases read: TGCAGTGCTAGAGATTGGGACCTCGGGACAGGGGTCGATACG.

With respect to this clone: The read finishes 3 residues shy of the CDR3 end, and the germline J gene is used to complete it. The chain uses TRBV2 and TRBJ1-2; tentative D call: TRBD1 (5 bases). V was trimmed by 6 bases and J by 7 bases, leaving 21 bases between them. Germline values: CDR1 SNHLY, CDR2 FYNNEI. This CDR3 spans 15 amino acids. Partial CDR3 DNA: TGTGCCAGCAGGGCCCGACAGAAGTATGGTATTGGC. Residues: CASRARQKYGIG. The whole CDR3 protein reads CASRARQKYGIGYTF.

As regards this clone: Sequencing ends 3 residues short of the CDR3 end; the germline J gene provides the rest. This rearrangement joins TRBV19 to TRBJ1-2, with D uncertain. The CDR3 totals 15 residues. Germline CDR1 is LNHDA and CDR2 is SQIVND (reference sequence). This CDR3 is CASSMMASSFVGYTF. Partial CDR3 DNA: TGTGCCAGTAGTATGATGGCAAGTTCCTTCGTGGGC. The entire variable domain, with the rest obtained from reference TRBV19 and TRBJ1-2, is as follows: DGGITQSPKYLFRKEGQNVTLSCEQNLNHDAMYWYRQDPGQGLRLIYYSQIVNDFQKGDIAEGYSVSREKKESFPLTVTSAQKNPTAFYLCASSMMASSFVGYTFGSGTRLTVV.

For this clone: The sequence runs out 3 residues before the end of the CDR3; the remainder is reconstructed from the germline J gene. The chain uses TRBV24-1 and TRBJ1-5; 8 positions match TRBD1. With 9 bases clipped from V and 2 bases from J, the junction kept 5 bases outside the gene matches. CDR1 is KGHDR, CDR2 SFDVKD, per germline. The CDR3 is 14 amino acids. The sequenced CDR3 bases are TGTGCCACCGGACCGGGACAGGGCAATCAGCCC. Protein sequence: CATGPGQGNQP. The full CDR3 protein is CATGPGQGNQPQHF.

For this clone: The read terminates 3 residues ahead of where the CDR3 ends, so the germline J gene completes it. The rearrangement joins TRBV30 to TRBJ2-2, with D tentatively TRBD2 (6 bases). Germline CDR1 is GTSNPN and CDR2 is SVGIG (reference sequence). The CDR3 runs 13 residues. The CDR3 bases that were read are TGTGCCTGGAGGGTCGGCGGGGCCAACGTG. This encodes CAWRVGGANV. The entire CDR3 is CAWRVGGANVLFF.